One and the same sample provided the 30 T cell receptor beta chains below, sequenced in a study of Ad26.COV2.S vaccination and SARS-CoV-2 variants. Regarding treatment: around 19 received Ad26.COV2.S at low or high dose, single or two shots; 5 received placebo; per-sample allocation not given. Collection of samples fell on day 63 after the first vaccine or placebo injection. Sequencing was performed with immunoSEQ multiplex PCR; in TCRdb, only in-frame clones are kept and a portion is missing. The sample contains around 370,000 clones, 70% to 90% of which appear only once. Specimen: peripheral blood, collected in a trial of Ad26.COV2.S vaccine versus placebo. These receptors were taken from a person between 18 and 59 years old who received the Ad26.COV2.S COVID-19 vaccine or a placebo.

The V call is TRBV11-2, the J call TRBJ2-3; D uncertain. Germline loops: CDR1 SGHAT, CDR2 FQNNGV. V was cut by 1 base and J by 9 bases, with 8 bases left in between. The CDR3 consists of 12 residues. The CDR3 nucleotides are TGTGCCAGCAGCTTAGGCAGTTGGACGCAGTATTTT. Residues: CASSLGSWTQYF.

The rearrangement joins TRBV11-2 to TRBJ2-3; D possibly uses TRBD1 or TRBD2 (6 bases each). Trimming removed 1 base from V and 2 bases from J, with 13 bases in between. Germline-derived CDR1 and CDR2 are SGHAT and FQNNGV. CDR3 length: 16 amino acids. The CDR3 sequence is CASSLAGAGITDTQYF. For the CDR3, the DNA is TGTGCCAGCAGCTTAGCAGGGGCGGGGATCACAGATACGCAGTATTTT.

The chain uses TRBV9 and TRBJ2-2; no reliable D call. V lost 0 bases to trimming and J lost 6 bases, with 6 bases between them. Germline V gene sequence: CDR1 SGDLS, CDR2 YYNGEE. This CDR3 has 13 residues. The CDR3 protein is CASSVVIAGELFF. CDR3 nucleotide sequence: TGTGCCAGCAGCGTAGTAATCGCCGGGGAGCTGTTTTTT.

The chain carries TRBV10-1 and TRBJ2-3; 10 bases align to TRBD1. Germline CDR1 and CDR2: WNHNN and SYGVQD (reference sequence). The CDR3 spans 16 residues. The V and J ends lost 3 bases and 5 bases, in that order; junction bases with no gene match: 8. The DNA of the CDR3 is TGCGCCAGCAGTGACTCGACAGGGGGCGATGGAGATACGCAGTATTTT. Translated, it gives CASSDSTGGDGDTQYF.

The chain combines TRBV7-9 with TRBJ2-5; D may be TRBD1 or TRBD2 (5 bases each). V was trimmed by 5 bases and J by 2 bases, leaving 15 bases between them. Germline CDR1 SEHNR, CDR2 FQNEAQ (reference sequence). The CDR3 contains 15 residues. CDR3 nucleotide sequence: TGTGCCAGCAGCCCACGAGGGACGGAACAAGAGACCCAGTACTTC. Its protein product is CASSPRGTEQETQYF.

In its sample, this clone was seen many times. The CDR3 spells CASSRGVAGGEQFF. The CDR3 DNA reads TGTGCCAGCAGCCGTGGAGTAGCGGGGGGTGAGCAGTTCTTC. The chain is built from TRBV3-1 (or the pseudogene TRBV3-2) and TRBJ2-1; 10 bases match TRBD2. CDR1 and CDR2 from the germline V gene are LGHDT and YNNKEL (reference sequence). The CDR3 is 14 residues long. Losses at the gene ends were 4 bases for V and 9 bases for J; bases not matched to a gene: 6.

The J gene is TRBJ2-3, the V gene TRBV28, with no clear D. Germline loops: CDR1 MDHEN, CDR2 SYDVKM. V shed 7 bases and J shed 0 bases, with 5 bases lying between them. This CDR3 is built from 12 residues. CDR3 bases: TGTGCCAGCAAGTTAAGCACAGATACGCAGTATTTT. Translated, it gives CASKLSTDTQYF.

The DNA of the CDR3 is TGCGCCAGCAGCCAAGTCGGGGACAGGAATAGGATCCGCCACTTT. It yields the protein CASSQVGDRNRIRHF. The V call is TRBV4-1, the J call TRBJ1-6; 8 bases line up with TRBD1. Germline lookup yields CDR1 MGHRA and CDR2 YSYEKL. CDR3 length: 15 amino acids. The J segment lost 18 bases and the V segment lost 1 base, leaving 14 bases of the junction unmatched.

Of note for this clone: In the same sample, other DNA sequences code for this CDR3. The V gene is TRBV5-1, the J gene TRBJ2-3, with 8 bases lining up with TRBD1. This CDR3 is built from 15 residues. CDR1 and CDR2 (germline): SGHRS, YFSETQ. The ends lost 4 bases at V and 1 base at J; junction bases unmatched: 5. CDR3 DNA sequence: TGCGCCAGCAGCCTAGGACAGGGACGCACAGATACGCAGTATTTT. It translates to CASSLGQGRTDTQYF.

CDR3 in amino acids: CASTLSLAGTEAFF. The DNA for the CDR3 is TGTGCCAGCACCCTTTCCCTGGCAGGCACTGAAGCTTTCTTT. The chain is built from TRBV6-5 and TRBJ1-1; D gene uncertain. Trimming shortened V by 7 bases and J by 4 bases, and 16 bases separated the two germline ends. Germline V gives CDR1 MNHEY, CDR2 SVGAGI. The CDR3 totals 14 residues.

Concerning this clone: The junction and the germline gene differ at one end; a read error may be behind it. V usage is TRBV6-1 and J usage is TRBJ1-2; TRBD1 matches at 11 bases. This CDR3 region has 18 residues. CDR1 and CDR2 (germline): MNHNS, SASEGT. The CDR3 loop is CASREAPSDRGLSYGYTF. The CDR3 DNA follows: TGTGCCAGCAGGGAAGCCCCCTCGGACAGGGGGCTTAGCTATGGCTACACCTTC.

The chain employs TRBV6-6 and TRBJ2-1, with D possibly TRBD2 on 5 matching bases. V gave up 2 bases and J gave up 3 bases, with 14 bases separating them. This CDR3 is 16 amino acids long. Germline V gene data show CDR1 as MNHNY and CDR2 as SVGAGI (reference sequence). The CDR3 DNA reads as TGTGCCAGCAGTTACCGCGGGCGCTTTCACTACAATGAGCAGTTCTTC. This translates into CASSYRGRFHYNEQFF.

This clone turned up a few times. The chain recombines TRBV5-1 with TRBJ1-2; TRBD1 agrees at 9 bases. The CDR3 spans 14 residues. Per the germline V gene, CDR1 is SGHRS and CDR2 is YFSETQ. V trimming: 6 bases; J trimming: 9 bases; junction bases outside the gene matches: 12. CDR3 coding DNA: TGCGCCAGCAAGGAGTCGGGACAGGGCGGTAGCTACACCTTC. Amino acid sequence: CASKESGQGGSYTF.

This chain uses TRBV6-2 or TRBV6-3 with TRBJ2-7, with 8 bases identical to TRBD2. The junction had 6 bases not matched to a gene; V was cut back by 3 bases and J by 5 bases. CDR1 is MNHEY, CDR2 SVGEGT, per germline. This CDR3 comprises 14 residues. The CDR3 reads CASSYSGLAHEQYF. CDR3 DNA sequence: TGTGCCAGCAGTTATTCCGGACTAGCCCACGAGCAGTACTTC.

This sequence joins TRBV11-3 and TRBJ2-1, with no clear D. Trimming removed 1 base at V and 5 bases at J, with 6 bases between. Looked up from germline, CDR1 is SGHNT and CDR2 is YENEEA. The CDR3 loop spans 13 amino acids. DNA of the CDR3: TGTGCCAGCAGCTTAGGCCCTGACAATGAGCAGTTCTTC. Amino acid sequence: CASSLGPDNEQFF.

The V gene is TRBV7-9, the J gene TRBJ2-3; perhaps TRBD2 as D (5 bases). The CDR3 spans 16 residues. Germline CDR1 SEHNR, CDR2 FQNEAQ (reference sequence). V was trimmed by 5 bases and J by 0 bases, leaving 15 bases between them. CDR3 residues: CASSPITQRSTDTQYF. The CDR3 nucleotides are TGTGCCAGCAGCCCCATCACCCAGCGGAGCACAGATACGCAGTATTTT.

The chain combines TRBV7-2 with TRBJ2-1; the match to TRBD2 covers 10 bases. The length of the CDR3 is 14 residues. V was pared by 3 bases and J by 7 bases, with 3 bases of the junction left unmatched. The germline CDR1 and CDR2 sequences are SGHTA and FQGNSA. The CDR3 nucleotides are TGTGCCAGCAGCTTGGGACTAGCGTATAATGAGCAGTTCTTC. Encoded protein: CASSLGLAYNEQFF.

The chain uses TRBV6-1 and TRBJ1-5, with D possibly matching TRBD1 (6 bases). V shed 5 bases and J shed 7 bases, with 12 bases lying between them. CDR1 MNHNS and CDR2 SASEGT come from the germline V gene. This CDR3 region has 13 residues. CDR3 in DNA: TGTGCCAGCAGTTTTAGGGGGATACAGCCCCAGCATTTT. This gives the protein CASSFRGIQPQHF.

This clone has just one count. V gene TRBV4-3 combines with J gene TRBJ2-1; D might be TRBD1 (7 bases). Germline assignment: CDR1 LGHNA and CDR2 YSLEER. The CDR3 totals 15 residues. Trimming took 3 bases from V and 2 from J, leaving 11 bases between them. DNA for the CDR3: TGCGCCAGCAGCCAGGCAGGGGGGACCTACAATGAGCAGTTCTTC. Its protein product is CASSQAGGTYNEQFF.

The chain is built from TRBV5-4 and TRBJ2-7, with 10 bases aligning to TRBD2. This CDR3 is 15 amino acids long. The V gene's germline CDR1 is SGHNT and CDR2 YYREEE (reference sequence). V gave up 0 bases and J gave up 4 bases; unmatched junction bases: 4. The CDR3 DNA sequence: TGTGCCAGCAGCTTGGCTAGCGGGGGCGCATACGAGCAGTACTTC. It translates to CASSLASGGAYEQYF.

The V and J genes are TRBV5-1 and TRBJ2-7; 9 nucleotides line up with TRBD1. The V segment lost 3 bases and the J segment 5 bases; nucleotides outside the gene matches: 9. The CDR3 consists of 15 residues. Germline CDR1 reads SGHRS; CDR2 reads YFSETQ. For the CDR3, the DNA is TGCGCCAGCAGCTCAGGGGGACAGGGTGTAGACGAGCAGTACTTC. Protein product: CASSSGGQGVDEQYF.

The chain recombines TRBV19 with TRBJ2-3; TRBD2 might be the D (6 bases). The germline V gene has CDR1 LNHDA and CDR2 SQIVND (reference sequence). The CDR3 runs to 17 residues. Trimming cost V 1 base and J 2 bases, with 16 bases left between them. CDR3 protein: CASSIGASERYTDTQYF. CDR3 bases: TGTGCCAGTAGTATAGGGGCTAGCGAGCGTTACACAGATACGCAGTATTTT. Based on the CDR3 plus reference TRBV19 and TRBJ2-3, the full variable domain is DGGITQSPKYLFRKEGQNVTLSCEQNLNHDAMYWYRQDPGQGLRLIYYSQIVNDFQKGDIAEGYSVSREKKESFPLTVTSAQKNPTAFYLCASSIGASERYTDTQYFGPGTRLTVL.

This rearrangement joins TRBV7-8 to TRBJ2-3; TRBD2 might be the D (6 bases). Trimming stripped 7 bases from V and 4 bases from J, with 15 bases between. The CDR3 consists of 14 residues. Germline-derived CDR1 and CDR2 are SGHVS and FQNEAQ. For the CDR3, the DNA is TGTGCCAGCATTCGGGCAGGAGGGGCAGATACGCAGTATTTT. Its translation is CASIRAGGADTQYF.

This chain joins TRBV18 and TRBJ2-3; no definite D call. Germline V gives CDR1 KGHSH, CDR2 LQKENI. There are 16 residues in the CDR3. The germline V and J ends were trimmed by 0 bases and 5 bases, with 15 bases remaining between them. The CDR3 region is CASSPPRQSLGDTQYF. DNA of the CDR3: TGTGCCAGCTCACCACCGAGGCAGTCCCTCGGAGATACGCAGTATTTT.

V and J are TRBV10-3 and TRBJ2-5; the match to TRBD2 covers 14 bases. The germline V gene has CDR1 ENHRY and CDR2 SYGVKD. With 8 bases clipped from V and 1 base from J, the junction kept 12 bases outside the gene matches. CDR3 size: 18 residues. The CDR3 region is CAISWTSGGIGVQETQYF. As DNA, the CDR3 is TGTGCCATCTCCTGGACTAGCGGGGGGATTGGGGTCCAAGAGACCCAGTACTTC.

The rearrangement links TRBV11-2 to TRBJ2-4; D is undetermined. The CDR3 spans 14 residues. From germline, CDR1 is SGHAT and CDR2 FQNNGV. V was shortened by 5 bases and J by 8 bases, with 16 bases between the two germline ends. Here the CDR3 DNA reads TGTGCCAGCAGCCCCGCCCGCCAGAAGGACATTCAGTACTTC. Translating it yields CASSPARQKDIQYF.

In DNA, the CDR3 is TGTGCCAGCAGCTTACTCACAGGGGCTGGAGAGACCCAGTACTTC. This encodes CASSLLTGAGETQYF. V gene TRBV13 combines with J gene TRBJ2-5; 7 bases map to TRBD1. The V and J ends lost 2 bases and 4 bases, in that order; junction bases with no gene match: 7. Germline lookup yields CDR1 PRHDT and CDR2 FYEKMQ (reference sequence). The CDR3 loop spans 15 amino acids. The full variable domain, its missing parts supplied by reference TRBV13 and TRBJ2-5, is AAGVIQSPRHLIKEKRETATLKCYPIPRHDTVYWYQQGPGQDPQFLISFYEKMQSDKGSIPDRFSAQQFSDYHSELNMSSLELGDSALYFCASSLLTGAGETQYFGPGTRLLVL.

The V gene is TRBV11-3, the J gene TRBJ2-5, with 7 bases lining up with TRBD2. V was pared by 5 bases and J by 2 bases, with 5 bases of the junction left unmatched. The CDR3 runs 14 residues. Germline CDR1 SGHNT, CDR2 YENEEA. CDR3 protein: CASSPGGAQETQYF. The CDR3 DNA reads TGTGCCAGCAGCCCGGGGGGAGCTCAAGAGACCCAGTACTTC.

This sequence joins TRBV28 and TRBJ1-1; 8 bases fit TRBD1. Germline-derived CDR1 and CDR2 are MDHEN and SYDVKM. Losses at the gene ends were 3 bases for V and 3 bases for J; bases not matched to a gene: 3. The CDR3 has 14 amino acids. The CDR3 is CASSFLQGDTEAFF. Written as DNA, the CDR3 is TGTGCCAGCAGTTTTTTACAGGGGGACACTGAAGCTTTCTTT.

This chain joins TRBV5-1 and TRBJ2-5; tentative D call: TRBD1 (6 bases). The CDR3 covers 14 residues. The V gene lost 0 bases and the J gene lost 2 bases, with 8 bases spanning the gap. Germline values: CDR1 SGHRS, CDR2 YFSETQ. The CDR3 region has the DNA TGCGCCAGCAGCTTGGCAGGGGATCAAGAGACCCAGTACTTC. It yields the protein CASSLAGDQETQYF.